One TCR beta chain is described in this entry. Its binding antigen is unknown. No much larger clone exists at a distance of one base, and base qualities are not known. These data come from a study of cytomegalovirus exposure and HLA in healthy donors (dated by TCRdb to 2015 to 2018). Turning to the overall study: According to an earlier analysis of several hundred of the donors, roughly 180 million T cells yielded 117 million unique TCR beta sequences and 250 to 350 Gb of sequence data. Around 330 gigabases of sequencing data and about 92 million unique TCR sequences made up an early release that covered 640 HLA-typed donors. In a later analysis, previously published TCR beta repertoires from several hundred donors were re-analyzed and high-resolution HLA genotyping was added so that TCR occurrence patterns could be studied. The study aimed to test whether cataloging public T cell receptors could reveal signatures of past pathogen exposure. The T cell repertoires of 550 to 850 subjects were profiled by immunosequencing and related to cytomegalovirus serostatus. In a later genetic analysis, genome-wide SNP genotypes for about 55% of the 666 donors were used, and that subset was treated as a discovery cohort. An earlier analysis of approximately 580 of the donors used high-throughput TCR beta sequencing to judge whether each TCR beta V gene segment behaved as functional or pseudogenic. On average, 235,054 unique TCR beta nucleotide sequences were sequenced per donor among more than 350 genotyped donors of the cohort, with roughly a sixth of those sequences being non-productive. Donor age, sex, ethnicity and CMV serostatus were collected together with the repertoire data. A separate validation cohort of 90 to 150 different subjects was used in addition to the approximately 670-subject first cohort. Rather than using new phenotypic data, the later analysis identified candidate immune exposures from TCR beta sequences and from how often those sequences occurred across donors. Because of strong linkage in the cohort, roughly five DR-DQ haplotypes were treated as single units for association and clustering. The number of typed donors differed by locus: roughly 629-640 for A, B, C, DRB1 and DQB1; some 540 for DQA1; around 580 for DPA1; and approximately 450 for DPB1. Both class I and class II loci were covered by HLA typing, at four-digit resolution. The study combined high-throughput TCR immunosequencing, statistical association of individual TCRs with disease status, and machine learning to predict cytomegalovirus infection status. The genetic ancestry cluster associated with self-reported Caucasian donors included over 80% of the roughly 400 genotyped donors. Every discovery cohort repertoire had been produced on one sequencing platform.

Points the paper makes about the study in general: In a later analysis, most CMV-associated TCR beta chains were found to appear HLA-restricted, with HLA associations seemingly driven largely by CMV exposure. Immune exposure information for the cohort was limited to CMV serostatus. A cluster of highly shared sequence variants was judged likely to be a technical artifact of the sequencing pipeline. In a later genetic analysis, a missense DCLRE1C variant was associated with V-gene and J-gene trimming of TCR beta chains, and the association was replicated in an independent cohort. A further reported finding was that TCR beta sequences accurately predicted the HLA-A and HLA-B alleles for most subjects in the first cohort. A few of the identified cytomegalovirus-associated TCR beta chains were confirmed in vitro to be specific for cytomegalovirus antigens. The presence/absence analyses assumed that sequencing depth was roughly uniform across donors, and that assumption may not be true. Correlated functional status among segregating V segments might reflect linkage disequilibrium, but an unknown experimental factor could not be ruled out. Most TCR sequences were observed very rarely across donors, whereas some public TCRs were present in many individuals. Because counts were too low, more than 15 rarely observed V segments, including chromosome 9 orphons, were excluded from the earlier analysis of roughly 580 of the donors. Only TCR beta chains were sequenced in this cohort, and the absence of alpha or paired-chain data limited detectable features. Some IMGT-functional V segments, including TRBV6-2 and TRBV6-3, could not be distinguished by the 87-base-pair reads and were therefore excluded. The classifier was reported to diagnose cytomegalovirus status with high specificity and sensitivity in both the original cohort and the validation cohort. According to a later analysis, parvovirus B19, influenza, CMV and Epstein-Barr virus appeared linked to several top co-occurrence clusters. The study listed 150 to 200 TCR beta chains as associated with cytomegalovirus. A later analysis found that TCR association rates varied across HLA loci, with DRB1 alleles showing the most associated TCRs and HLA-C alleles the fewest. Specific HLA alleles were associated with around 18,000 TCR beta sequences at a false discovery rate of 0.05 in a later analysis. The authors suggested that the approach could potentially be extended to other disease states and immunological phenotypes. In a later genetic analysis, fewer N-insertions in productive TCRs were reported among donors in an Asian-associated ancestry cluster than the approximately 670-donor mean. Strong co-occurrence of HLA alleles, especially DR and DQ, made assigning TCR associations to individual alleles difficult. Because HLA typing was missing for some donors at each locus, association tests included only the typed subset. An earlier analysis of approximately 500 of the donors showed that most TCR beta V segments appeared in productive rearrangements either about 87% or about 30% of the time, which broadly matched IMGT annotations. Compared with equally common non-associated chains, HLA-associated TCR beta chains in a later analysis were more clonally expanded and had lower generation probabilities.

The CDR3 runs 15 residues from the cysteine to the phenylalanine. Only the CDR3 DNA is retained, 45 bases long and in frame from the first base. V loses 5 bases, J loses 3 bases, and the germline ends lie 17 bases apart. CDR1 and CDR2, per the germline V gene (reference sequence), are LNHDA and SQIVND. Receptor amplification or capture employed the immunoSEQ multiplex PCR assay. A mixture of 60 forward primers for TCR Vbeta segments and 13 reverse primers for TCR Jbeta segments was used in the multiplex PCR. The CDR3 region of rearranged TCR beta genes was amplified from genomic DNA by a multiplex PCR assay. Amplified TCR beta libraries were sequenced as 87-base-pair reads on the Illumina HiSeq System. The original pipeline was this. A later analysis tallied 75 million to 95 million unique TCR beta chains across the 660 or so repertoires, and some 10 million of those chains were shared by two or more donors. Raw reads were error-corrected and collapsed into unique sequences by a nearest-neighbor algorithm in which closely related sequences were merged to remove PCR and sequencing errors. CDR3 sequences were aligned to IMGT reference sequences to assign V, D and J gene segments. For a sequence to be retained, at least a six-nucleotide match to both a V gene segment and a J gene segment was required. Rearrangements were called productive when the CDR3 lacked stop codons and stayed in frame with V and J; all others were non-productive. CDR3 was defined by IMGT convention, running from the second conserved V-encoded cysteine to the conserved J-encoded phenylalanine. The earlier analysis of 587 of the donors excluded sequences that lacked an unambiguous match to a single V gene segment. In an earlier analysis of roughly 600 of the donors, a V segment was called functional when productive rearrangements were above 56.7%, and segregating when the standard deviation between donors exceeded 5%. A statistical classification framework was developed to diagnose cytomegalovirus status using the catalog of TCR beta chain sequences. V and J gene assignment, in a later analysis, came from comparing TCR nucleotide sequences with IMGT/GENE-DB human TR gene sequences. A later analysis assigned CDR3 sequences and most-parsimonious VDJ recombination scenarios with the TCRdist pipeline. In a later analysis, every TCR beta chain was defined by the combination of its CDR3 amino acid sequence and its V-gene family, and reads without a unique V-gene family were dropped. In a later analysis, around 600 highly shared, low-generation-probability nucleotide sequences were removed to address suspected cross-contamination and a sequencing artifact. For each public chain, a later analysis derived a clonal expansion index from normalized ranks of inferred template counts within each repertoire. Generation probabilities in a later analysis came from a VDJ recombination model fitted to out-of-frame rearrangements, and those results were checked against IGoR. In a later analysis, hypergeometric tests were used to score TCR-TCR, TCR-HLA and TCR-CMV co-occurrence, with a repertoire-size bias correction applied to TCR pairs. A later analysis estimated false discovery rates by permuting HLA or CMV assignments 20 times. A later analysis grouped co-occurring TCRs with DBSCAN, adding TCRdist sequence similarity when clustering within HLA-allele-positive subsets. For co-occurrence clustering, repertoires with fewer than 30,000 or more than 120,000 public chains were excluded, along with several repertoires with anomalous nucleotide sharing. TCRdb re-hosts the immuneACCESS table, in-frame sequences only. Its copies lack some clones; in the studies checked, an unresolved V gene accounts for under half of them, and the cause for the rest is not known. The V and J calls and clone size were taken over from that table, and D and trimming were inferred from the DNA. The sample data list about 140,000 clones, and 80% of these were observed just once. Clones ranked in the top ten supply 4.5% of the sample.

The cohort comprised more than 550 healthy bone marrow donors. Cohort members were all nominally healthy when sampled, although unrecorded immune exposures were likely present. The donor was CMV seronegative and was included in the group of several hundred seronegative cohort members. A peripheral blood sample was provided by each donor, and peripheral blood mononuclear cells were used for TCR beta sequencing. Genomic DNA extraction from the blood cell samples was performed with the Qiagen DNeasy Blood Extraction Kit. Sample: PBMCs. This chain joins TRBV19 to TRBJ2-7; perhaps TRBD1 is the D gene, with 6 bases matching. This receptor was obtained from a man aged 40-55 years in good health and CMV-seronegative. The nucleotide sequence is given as TGTGCCAGTAGTTCCTCAGGACAGAGAAACTACGAGCAGTACTTC. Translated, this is CASSSSGQRNYEQYF.